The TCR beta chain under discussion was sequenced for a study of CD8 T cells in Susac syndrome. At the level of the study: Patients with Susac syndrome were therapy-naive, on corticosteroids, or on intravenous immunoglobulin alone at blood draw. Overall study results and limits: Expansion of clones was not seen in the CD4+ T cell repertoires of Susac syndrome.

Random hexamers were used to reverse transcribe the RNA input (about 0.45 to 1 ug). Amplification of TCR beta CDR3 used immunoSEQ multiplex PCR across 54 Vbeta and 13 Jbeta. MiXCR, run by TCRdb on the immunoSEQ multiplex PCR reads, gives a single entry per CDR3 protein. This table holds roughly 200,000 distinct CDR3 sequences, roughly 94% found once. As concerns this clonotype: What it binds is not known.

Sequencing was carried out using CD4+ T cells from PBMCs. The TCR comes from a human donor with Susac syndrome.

CDR3 region: CASSSRGRQVLSGNTIYF. The CDR3 DNA is TGTGCCAGCAGCTCCAGGGGGAGGCAGGTGCTCTCTGGAAACACCATATATTTT. The chain carries TRBV7-2 and TRBJ1-3; 7 bases line up with TRBD1. CDR1 and CDR2 (germline): SGHTA, FQGNSA. CDR3 length: 18 amino acids. V was clipped by 4 bases and J by 0 bases; unmatched bases: 12.